This TCR beta chain was recorded in a study of OX40 agonist ivuxolimab in advanced cancers. Assay: immunoSEQ multiplex PCR; the TCRdb copy retains only in-frame clones and omits some. The sample lists 13,000 or so clones; under 85% were seen once. CDR3 length: 15 amino acids. Germline-derived CDR1 and CDR2 are SGHKS and YYEKEE (reference sequence). The V and J ends lost 4 bases and 5 bases, in that order; junction bases with no gene match: 7. This clone was picked up a small number of times. Antigen unknown. General observations from the study: It was also the case that some nonresponders had low normalized T-cell clonal expansion.

The chain is built from TRBV5-5 and TRBJ2-7; 12 bases fit TRBD2. The sample in question was CD4+ or CD8+ T cells sorted from blood, obtained in a trial of the OX40 agonist ivuxolimab. This TCR was recovered from an adult with an advanced solid tumor such as melanoma, head and neck, liver or kidney cancer. The CDR3 DNA sequence: TGTGCCAGCAGCCCCCCACTAGCGGGAGGCCACGAGCAGTACTTC. Amino acid sequence: CASSPPLAGGHEQYF.